The rows below give T cell receptor beta chains drawn from one sample of a study of T-cell memory formation after mild COVID-19. MiXCR, applied by TCRdb to the 5' RACE reads, yields one record per CDR3 protein. The sample carries 300,000 or so distinct CDR3 sequences, 15% to 20% recorded once. The sequencing sample was made of PBMCs or a T cell subset sorted from them (not recorded which). The receptors originated from a man between 18 and 29 years old who had mild COVID-19 (a few samples of this study predate the infection). Cell type and time point are not known. Both conserved end residues are part of each CDR3. The D gene is left open where the match is weak. Size values are once, few and many counts, or a class for expanded clones, and some rows have none.

J gene,D gene,clone size,V gene,CDR3 protein,CDR3 DNA
TRBJ1-4,TRBD1,NA,TRBV20-1,CSAMRTGPFEKLFF,TGCAGTGCTATGAGGACAGGACCGTTCGAGAAACTGTTTTTT
TRBJ1-6,NA,few,TRBV20-1,CSAAQTESRMGDSPLHF,TGCAGTGCTGCTCAGACTGAGAGCAGAATGGGGGATTCACCCCTCCACTTT
TRBJ2-6,NA,few,TRBV12-3/TRBV12-4,CASSSPPVLPLSGANVLTF,TGTGCCAGCAGTTCCCCTCCGGTGCTCCCTCTTTCTGGGGCCAACGTCCTGACTTTC
TRBJ2-2,TRBD2,NA,TRBV7-6,CASSLVPGTSGAGELFF,TGTGCCAGCAGCTTAGTCCCCGGGACTAGCGGGGCCGGGGAGCTGTTTTTT
TRBJ2-5,NA,few,TRBV4-1,CASSQDIGQETQYF,TGCGCCAGCAGCCAAGATATCGGTCAAGAGACCCAGTACTTC
TRBJ2-1,NA,many,TRBV7-8,CASSFPGSQDGNEQFF,TGTGCCAGCAGTTTTCCCGGGAGTCAGGACGGGAATGAGCAGTTCTTC
TRBJ2-3,NA,many,TRBV18,CASSPDGRITDTQYF,TGTGCCAGCTCACCGGACGGACGAATCACAGATACGCAGTATTTT
TRBJ2-3,NA,NA,TRBV15,CATSRVFSTDTQYF,TGTGCCACCAGCAGAGTGTTTAGCACAGATACGCAGTATTTT
TRBJ1-2,TRBD1,few,TRBV7-6,CASSLTGGNYGYTF,TGTGCCAGCAGCCTGACAGGGGGGAACTATGGCTACACCTTC
TRBJ1-1,NA,NA,TRBV10-3,CASGQSNTEAFF,TGTGCCAGTGGACAGTCGAACACTGAAGCTTTCTTT
TRBJ2-2,NA,many,TRBV30,CASPTGNTGELFF,TGTGCCTCCCCGACAGGGAACACCGGGGAGCTGTTTTTT
TRBJ1-1,NA,many,TRBV6-5,CASSYGGGTEAFF,TGCGCCAGCAGCTATGGGGGAGGCACTGAAGCTTTCTTT
TRBJ1-2,TRBD1,few,TRBV5-6,CASSLGQGERGYTF,TGTGCCAGCAGCCTGGGACAGGGGGAGCGTGGCTACACCTTC
TRBJ1-1,NA,few,TRBV5-1,CASSWAGSSEAFF,TGCGCCAGCAGCTGGGCGGGGAGCTCTGAAGCTTTCTTT
TRBJ2-7,NA,NA,TRBV7-2,CASSLSRGYEQYF,TGTGCCAGCAGCTTATCCCGGGGCTACGAGCAGTACTTC
TRBJ2-3,NA,few,TRBV18,CASSPPGASTDTQYF,TGTGCCAGCTCACCCCCCGGGGCATCCACAGATACGCAGTATTTT
TRBJ1-3,NA,NA,TRBV5-5,CASSLGGGSGNTIYF,TGTGCCAGCAGCTTGGGGGGGGGCTCTGGAAACACCATATATTTT
TRBJ1-2,TRBD1,NA,TRBV28,CASIITGTGYGYTF,TGTGCCAGCATCATTACCGGGACAGGGTATGGCTACACCTTC
TRBJ2-3,NA,NA,TRBV29-1,CSVVLTDTQYF,TGCAGCGTTGTACTCACAGATACGCAGTATTTT
TRBJ2-1,NA,few,TRBV5-1,CASTRGTGGFNEQFF,TGCGCCAGCACCAGGGGGACCGGGGGTTTTAATGAGCAGTTCTTC
TRBJ2-5,TRBD1,NA,TRBV6-2/TRBV6-3,CASSHRDREETQYF,TGTGCCAGCAGCCACCGGGACAGGGAAGAGACCCAGTACTTC
TRBJ1-1,NA,NA,TRBV6-5,CASSFLGGNTEAFF,TGTGCCAGCAGTTTCTTAGGGGGGAACACTGAAGCTTTCTTT
TRBJ2-2,NA,NA,TRBV15,CATSRSPGPSTGELFF,TGTGCCACCAGCAGATCTCCGGGACCCAGCACCGGGGAGCTGTTTTTT
TRBJ2-7,NA,NA,TRBV4-1,CASSYRTGSYEQYF,TGCGCCAGCAGCTACAGGACGGGGTCCTACGAGCAGTACTTC
TRBJ2-4,NA,NA,TRBV7-3,CASSSSNIQYF,TGTGCCAGCAGCTCTTCCAACATTCAGTACTTC
TRBJ1-2,TRBD1,NA,TRBV12-3/TRBV12-4,CASSPSQGVGYTF,TGTGCCAGCAGTCCATCTCAGGGGGTTGGCTACACCTTC
TRBJ2-2,TRBD1,few,TRBV30,CAWSPTGVGDTGELFF,TGTGCCTGGAGTCCGACAGGGGTCGGCGACACCGGGGAGCTGTTTTTT
TRBJ2-6,NA,NA,TRBV6-6,CASSYSGAPGANVLTF,TGTGCCAGCAGTTACTCTGGGGCGCCTGGGGCCAACGTCCTGACTTTC
TRBJ2-5,TRBD1,NA,TRBV10-2,CASSMDRVTETQYF,TGCGCCAGCAGTATGGACAGGGTGACTGAGACCCAGTACTTC
TRBJ2-2,NA,few,TRBV28,CASRQLATGELFF,TGTGCCAGCAGACAACTAGCAACCGGGGAGCTGTTTTTT
TRBJ2-7,NA,many,TRBV5-1,CASSTGDTYEQYF,TGCGCCAGCAGTACGGGGGATACCTACGAGCAGTACTTC
TRBJ2-3,TRBD1,NA,TRBV7-6,CASSPARLGTGLTDTQYF,TGTGCCAGCAGCCCCGCCCGTCTCGGGACAGGTTTAACAGATACGCAGTATTTT
TRBJ2-5,NA,many,TRBV12-3/TRBV12-4,CASSFGLQETQYF,TGTGCCAGCAGTTTTGGACTCCAAGAGACCCAGTACTTC
TRBJ1-5,NA,NA,TRBV18,CASSPPGGNQPQHF,TGTGCCAGCTCACCACCGGGTGGGAATCAGCCCCAGCATTTT
TRBJ1-3,NA,NA,TRBV9,CASSAGISGNTIYF,TGTGCCAGCAGCGCCGGGATTTCTGGAAACACCATATATTTT
TRBJ2-1,TRBD2,few,TRBV6-4,CASSDDSDRGGEQFF,TGTGCCAGCAGTGACGACTCCGATCGGGGGGGTGAGCAGTTCTTC
TRBJ1-1,NA,NA,TRBV7-6,CASSSIGEGTEAFF,TGTGCCAGCAGCTCGATCGGAGAGGGAACTGAAGCTTTCTTT
TRBJ2-3,NA,few,TRBV12-3/TRBV12-4,CASSLQGPSTDTQYF,TGTGCCAGCAGCTTACAGGGACCAAGCACAGATACGCAGTATTTT
TRBJ2-1,TRBD2,many,TRBV18,CASSPGRDNEQFF,TGTGCCAGCTCACCGGGGAGGGACAATGAGCAGTTCTTC
TRBJ1-2,NA,few,TRBV19,CASSPGQRNLRGYTF,TGTGCCAGTTCCCCGGGACAACGAAACCTTAGAGGCTACACCTTC
TRBJ2-2,NA,NA,TRBV10-3,CAIRRTGDFANTGELFF,TGTGCCATCAGAAGGACCGGAGATTTCGCGAACACCGGGGAGCTGTTTTTT
TRBJ1-6,TRBD1,few,TRBV12-3/TRBV12-4,CASSSQQGVVSPLHF,TGTGCCAGCAGTTCTCAACAGGGGGTAGTTTCACCCCTCCACTTT
TRBJ2-1,NA,NA,TRBV5-1,CASSLSGQLSNEQFF,TGCGCCAGCAGCTTGTCAGGACAGCTCTCCAATGAGCAGTTCTTC
TRBJ1-5,NA,many,TRBV5-6,CASSLRAWANQPQHF,TGTGCCAGCAGCTTGCGGGCGTGGGCGAATCAGCCCCAGCATTTT
TRBJ2-5,NA,NA,TRBV5-5,CASSSGSLQETQYF,TGTGCCAGCAGTTCCGGGTCGTTGCAAGAGACCCAGTACTTC
TRBJ2-3,NA,few,TRBV7-2,CASSLGDLKRRYF,TGTGCCAGCAGCTTGGGGGATCTTAAAAGGAGGTATTTT
TRBJ2-1,TRBD1,few,TRBV5-1,CASTRGYNEQFF,TGCGCCAGCACCAGGGGGTACAATGAGCAGTTCTTC
TRBJ1-2,NA,few,TRBV5-1,CASSLGADTNYGYTF,TGCGCCAGCAGCTTGGGGGCAGATACTAACTATGGCTACACCTTC
TRBJ1-1,NA,many,TRBV5-1,CASSLGATYTEAFF,TGCGCCAGCAGCTTGGGGGCCACGTATACTGAAGCTTTCTTT